These 10 T cell receptor beta chains were sequenced from one sample in a study of shared clonotypes between healthy human individuals. The assay was immunoSEQ multiplex PCR, and TCRdb's table has in-frame clones only and misses some. The data show hundreds of thousands of clones, 96% seen once. Material: memory CD8+ T cells sorted from blood. Subset denoted: CD45RO+ cells pooled with CCR7-negative TemRA cells. The receptors derive from a man aged 25-45 years in good health.

The chain uses TRBV28 and TRBJ2-7; 9 positions match TRBD1. The CDR3 consists of 16 residues. J gave up 3 bases and V 4 bases, and 10 bases lay outside the gene matches. Germline V lookup: CDR1 MDHEN, CDR2 SYDVKM. CDR3 protein: CASSYPPGQGSYEQYF. CDR3 coding DNA: TGTGCCAGCAGTTATCCCCCAGGACAGGGGAGCTACGAGCAGTACTTC.

The chain links TRBV29-1 to TRBJ2-1; the match to TRBD2 covers 11 bases. Germline V gives CDR1 SQVTM, CDR2 ANQGSEA. There are 18 residues in the CDR3. With V trimmed by 2 bases and J by 0 bases, 9 bases remained unmatched. The CDR3 DNA is TGCAGCGTTGAACCGGGACTAGCGGACGGGGGCTCCTACAATGAGCAGTTCTTC. Translated: CSVEPGLADGGSYNEQFF.

The J gene is TRBJ2-4, the V gene TRBV7-9; tentatively, D is TRBD1 or TRBD2 (5 bases each). This CDR3 region has 15 residues. In germline, CDR1 is SEHNR, CDR2 FQNEAQ (reference sequence). V lost 4 bases and J 9 bases, leaving 19 bases between the germline ends. CDR3 protein: CASSSGLGGAGIQYF. As DNA, the CDR3 is TGTGCCAGCAGCTCCGGACTTGGTGGGGCGGGCATTCAGTACTTC.

The rearrangement joins TRBV30 to TRBJ1-1; D may be TRBD1 (5 bases). Germline lookup yields CDR1 GTSNPN and CDR2 SVGIG (reference sequence). Trimming took 5 bases from V and 0 from J, leaving 10 bases between them. The CDR3 runs 13 residues. The CDR3 spells CAWSGFLNTEAFF. The DNA of the CDR3 is TGTGCCTGGTCAGGGTTCTTGAACACTGAAGCTTTCTTT.

This chain joins TRBV25-1 and TRBJ2-7, with D perhaps given as TRBD1 or TRBD2 (5 bases each). The CDR3 runs to 15 residues. Trimming took 2 bases from V and 2 from J, leaving 13 bases between them. Germline-derived CDR1 and CDR2 are MGHDK and SYGVNS. CDR3 region: CASSETGLATYEQYF. CDR3 coding DNA: TGTGCCAGCAGTGAAACGGGGCTAGCAACCTACGAGCAGTACTTC.

In the case of this clone: The identical CDR3 is also encoded by other nucleotide sequences in the sample. The V and J genes are TRBV7-2 and TRBJ1-5, with D possibly matching TRBD1 (5 bases). In germline, CDR1 is SGHTA, CDR2 FQGNSA. V gave up 5 bases and J gave up 3 bases, with 8 bases separating them. This CDR3 is built from 13 residues. CDR3 nucleotide sequence: TGTGCCAGCAGCCCGACAGTCAATCAGCCCCAGCATTTT. Encoded protein: CASSPTVNQPQHF.

The gene calls are TRBV10-3 and TRBJ2-1; 10 bases match TRBD2. The CDR3 totals 14 residues. The germline gives CDR1 ENHRY, CDR2 SYGVKD. Germline trimming cut 2 bases from V and 5 bases from J; bases unmatched to any gene: 0. This CDR3 reads CAISEGLADNEQFF. The DNA for the CDR3 is TGTGCCATCAGTGAGGGACTAGCGGACAATGAGCAGTTCTTC.

The table lists this clone with a count of one. This sequence joins TRBV5-4 and TRBJ1-2; D unclear. Looked up from germline, CDR1 is SGHNT and CDR2 is YYREEE (reference sequence). The CDR3 sequence is 14 residues long. The ends were cut back, 0 bases at V and 1 base at J, with 7 bases in the middle. The chain's CDR3 is CASSLEANNYGYTF. In DNA form, the CDR3 reads TGTGCCAGCAGCTTGGAGGCCAATAACTATGGCTACACCTTC.

J is TRBJ2-1 and V is TRBV5-1, with 11 bases identical to TRBD2. Germline CDR1 and CDR2: SGHRS and YFSETQ. CDR3 length: 17 amino acids. V trimming: 0 bases; J trimming: 12 bases; junction bases outside the gene matches: 14. CDR3 DNA sequence: TGCGCCAGCAGCTTGGTCTATCGGACTAGCGGGCTGGTGGTGCAGTTCTTC. Its protein is CASSLVYRTSGLVVQFF.

J is TRBJ2-7 and V is TRBV7-2, with D unclear. V lost 5 bases, J lost 4 bases, and 9 bases lay in between. The CDR3 is 12 residues long. CDR1 and CDR2 (germline): SGHTA, FQGNSA. The CDR3 here is CASSGNAYEQYF. DNA of the CDR3: TGTGCCAGCAGCGGTAACGCATACGAGCAGTACTTC.